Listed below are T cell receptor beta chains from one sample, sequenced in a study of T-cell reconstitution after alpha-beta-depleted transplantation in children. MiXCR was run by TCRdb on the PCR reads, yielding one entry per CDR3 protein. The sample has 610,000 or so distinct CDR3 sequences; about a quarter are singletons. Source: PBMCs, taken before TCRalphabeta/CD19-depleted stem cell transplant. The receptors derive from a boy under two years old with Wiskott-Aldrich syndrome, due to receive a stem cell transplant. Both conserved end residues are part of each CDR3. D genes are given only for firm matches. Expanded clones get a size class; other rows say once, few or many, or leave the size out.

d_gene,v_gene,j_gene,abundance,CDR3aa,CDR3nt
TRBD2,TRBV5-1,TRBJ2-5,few,CASSRWTSGAETQYF,TGCGCCAGCAGCCGATGGACTAGCGGGGCCGAGACCCAGTACTTC
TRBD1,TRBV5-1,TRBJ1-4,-,CASSLAGTGNEKLFF,TGCGCCAGCAGCTTGGCCGGGACAGGCAATGAAAAACTGTTTTTT
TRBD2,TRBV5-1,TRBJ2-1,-,CASSLLGTTNNEQFF,TGCGCCAGCAGCTTGTTAGGGACTACGAACAATGAGCAGTTCTTC
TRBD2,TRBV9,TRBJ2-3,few,CASSVSGTSGGDTQYF,TGTGCCAGCAGCGTTTCCGGGACTAGCGGGGGGGATACGCAGTATTTT
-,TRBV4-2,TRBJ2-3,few,CASSQPLGYTDTQYF,TGTGCCAGCAGCCAACCCCTAGGATACACAGATACGCAGTATTTT
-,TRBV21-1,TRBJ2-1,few,CASIGSSSYNEQFF,TGTGCCAGCATAGGCTCGAGCTCCTACAATGAGCAGTTCTTC
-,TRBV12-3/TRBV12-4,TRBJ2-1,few,CASRRSSVNEQFF,TGTGCCAGCAGACGGTCTAGCGTCAATGAGCAGTTCTTC
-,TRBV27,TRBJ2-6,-,CASSLLGPGANVLTF,TGTGCCAGCAGTTTATTGGGACCTGGGGCCAACGTCCTGACTTTC
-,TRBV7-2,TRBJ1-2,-,CASSRDGAYGYTF,TGTGCCAGCAGCCGGGACGGGGCCTATGGCTACACCTTC
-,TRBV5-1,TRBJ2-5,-,CASSEQSQETQYF,TGCGCCAGCAGCGAACAATCCCAAGAGACCCAGTACTTC
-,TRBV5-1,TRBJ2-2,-,CASRPPADPGELFF,TGCGCCAGCAGACCCCCAGCTGACCCCGGGGAGCTGTTTTTT
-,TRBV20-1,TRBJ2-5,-,CSARGDWYQETQYF,TGCAGTGCTAGGGGGGATTGGTACCAAGAGACCCAGTACTTC
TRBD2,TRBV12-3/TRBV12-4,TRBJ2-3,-,CASRVGLAGDTQYF,TGTGCCAGCAGGGTGGGACTAGCCGGAGATACGCAGTATTTT
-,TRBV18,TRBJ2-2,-,CASSPGGRKTGELFF,TGTGCCAGCTCACCAGGGGGGCGAAAAACCGGGGAGCTGTTTTTT
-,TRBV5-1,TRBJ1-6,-,CASSWTPGYNSPLHF,TGCGCCAGCAGCTGGACTCCGGGCTATAATTCACCCCTCCACTTT
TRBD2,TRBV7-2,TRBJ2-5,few,CASSQGLAGPDQETQYF,TGTGCCAGCAGCCAGGGACTAGCGGGGCCCGACCAAGAGACCCAGTACTTC
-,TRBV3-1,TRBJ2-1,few,CASSQERGLRFYNEQFF,TGTGCCAGCAGCCAAGAGCGAGGACTGAGATTTTACAATGAGCAGTTCTTC
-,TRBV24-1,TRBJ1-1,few,CATGFGTEAFF,TGTGCCACCGGATTCGGCACTGAAGCTTTCTTT
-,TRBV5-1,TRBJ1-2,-,CASSLQTGGGGYTF,TGCGCCAGCAGCCTACAGACAGGAGGGGGTGGCTACACCTTC
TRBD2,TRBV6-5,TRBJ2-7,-,CASSNGGEQYF,TGTGCCAGCAGTAACGGGGGGGAGCAGTACTTC
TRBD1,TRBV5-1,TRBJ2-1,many,CASSLTGGYNEQFF,TGCGCCAGCAGCTTGACAGGGGGCTACAATGAGCAGTTCTTC
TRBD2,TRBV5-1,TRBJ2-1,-,CASSLEWGLAGPSYNEQFF,TGCGCCAGCAGCTTGGAATGGGGACTAGCGGGTCCCTCCTACAATGAGCAGTTCTTC
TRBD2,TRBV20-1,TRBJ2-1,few,CSAGTSNEQFF,TGCAGTGCCGGGACTAGCAATGAGCAGTTCTTC
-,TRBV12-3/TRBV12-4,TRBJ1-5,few,CASSTGPYSNQPQHF,TGTGCCAGCAGCACAGGGCCCTATAGCAATCAGCCCCAGCATTTT
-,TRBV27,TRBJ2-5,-,CASREGLETQYF,TGTGCCAGCAGAGAGGGGTTAGAGACCCAGTACTTC
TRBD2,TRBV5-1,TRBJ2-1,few,CASSRGTSTDEQFF,TGCGCCAGCAGCCGCGGGACTAGCACAGATGAGCAGTTCTTC
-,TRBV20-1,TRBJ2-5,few,CSARGPPIGETQYF,TGCAGTGCTAGGGGGCCTCCCATTGGGGAGACCCAGTACTTC
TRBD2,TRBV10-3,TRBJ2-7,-,CAISESASGSGYEQYF,TGTGCCATCAGTGAGTCGGCTAGCGGGAGCGGCTACGAGCAGTACTTC
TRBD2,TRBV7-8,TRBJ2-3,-,CASSSARLAGVLTSTDTQYF,TGTGCCAGCAGCTCAGCCCGGCTAGCGGGCGTCCTGACTAGCACAGATACGCAGTATTTT
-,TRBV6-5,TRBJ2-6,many,CASSYGGAGANVLTF,TGTGCCAGCAGTTACGGCGGGGCTGGGGCCAACGTCCTGACTTTC
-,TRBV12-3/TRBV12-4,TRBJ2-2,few,CASSLGSTRNPGELFF,TGTGCCAGCAGTTTAGGGTCGACTAGGAATCCCGGGGAGCTGTTTTTT
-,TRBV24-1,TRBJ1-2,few,CATSDPQRYYGYTF,TGTGCCACCAGTGACCCTCAGCGCTACTATGGCTACACCTTC
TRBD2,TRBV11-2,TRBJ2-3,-,CASSLLRTSVADTQYF,TGTGCCAGCAGCCTCCTAAGGACTAGCGTGGCAGATACGCAGTATTTT
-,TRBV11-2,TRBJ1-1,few,CASSLDRVTEAFF,TGTGCCAGCAGCTTAGACAGGGTGACTGAAGCTTTCTTT
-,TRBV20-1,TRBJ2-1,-,CSARDPLHDEQFF,TGCAGTGCTAGAGACCCACTACACGATGAGCAGTTCTTC
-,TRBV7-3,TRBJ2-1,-,CASSLKGGSYNEQFF,TGTGCCAGCAGCTTAAAAGGGGGAAGTTACAATGAGCAGTTCTTC
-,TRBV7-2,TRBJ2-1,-,CASSRTTLAYEQFF,TGTGCCAGCAGCCGAACTACTCTAGCGTATGAGCAGTTCTTC